The sample holds a few counts of the clone carrying this T cell receptor beta chain. Its cognate antigen is unknown. These data are taken from a study of Graves' ophthalmopathy and Graves' hyperthyroidism. Findings and caveats of the study: Among thyroid clonotypes expanded above 0.001 frequency, most also appeared in blood.

RNA transcripts were the template, and TCR beta CDR3 regions were amplified from them. First-round RT-PCR relied on HTBI primers, and a second-round multiplex PCR came next. Via MiXCR, TCRdb re-called the multiplex PCR reads, giving one row per CDR3 protein. The table lists about 14,000 distinct CDR3 sequences, approximately 53% of them singletons. This CDR3 has 13 amino acids. Trimming removed 0 bases at V and 8 bases at J, with 11 bases between. Germline lookup yields CDR1 SGHDT and CDR2 YYEEEE. Other autoimmune diseases, uncontrolled infections, pregnancy or lactation excluded patients from enrollment.

The gene calls are TRBV5-6 and TRBJ1-1; D is undetermined. The sequence was obtained from a woman between 25 and 40 years old with Graves' ophthalmopathy. The material sequenced was peripheral blood. The DNA of the CDR3 is TGTGCCAGCAGCTTGGTGCGGCCTAGCGAAGCTTTCTTT. Protein: CASSLVRPSEAFF.